This T cell receptor beta chain was identified during a study of T cells after yellow fever vaccination. Study at large: Some fractions had low cell numbers, and these were prepared with SMART-Seq v4 Ultra Low Input. Study-level results: Although most clonotypes did not, a small share appeared in both CD4 and CD8 compartments. Boosting was followed by the reappearance of most primary-vaccination clones (just under 98% CD4, about 88% CD8).

Synthesis of TCR cDNA relied on 5'RACE template switching, which attached a universal primer site and UMIs. Via MiXCR, TCRdb re-called the 5' RACE reads, giving one row per CDR3 protein. The data contain some 250,000 distinct CDR3 sequences, around 3.5% of them seen just once; the ten biggest clones take up around 20%. Trimming stripped 2 bases from V and 1 base from J, with 9 bases between. This CDR3 is 16 amino acids long. Germline assignment: CDR1 MNHEY and CDR2 SVGAGI. This clonotype has a count of ten or more. Its antigen remains unknown. The chain employs TRBV6-5 and TRBJ2-6; D is unclear. The sample in question was PBMCs, obtained 15 days after the yellow fever booster vaccination. The origin of this receptor is a man aged 18-30 years who received the YFV17D yellow fever vaccine. The CDR3 loop is CASSYELRSGANVLTF. In nucleotides, the CDR3 is TGTGCCAGCAGTTACGAGTTGCGATCTGGGGCCAACGTCCTGACTTTC.